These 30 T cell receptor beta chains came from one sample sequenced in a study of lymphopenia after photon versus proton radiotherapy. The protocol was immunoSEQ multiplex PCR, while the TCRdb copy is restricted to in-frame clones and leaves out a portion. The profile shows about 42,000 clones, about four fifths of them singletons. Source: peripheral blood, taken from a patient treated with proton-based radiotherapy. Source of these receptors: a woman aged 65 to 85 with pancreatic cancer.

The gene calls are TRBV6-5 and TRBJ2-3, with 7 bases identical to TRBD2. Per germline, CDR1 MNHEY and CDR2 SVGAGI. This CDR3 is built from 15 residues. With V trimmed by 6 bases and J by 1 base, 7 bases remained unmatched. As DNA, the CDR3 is TGTGCCAGCAGCTCCTACACTAGCGGCACAGATACGCAGTATTTT. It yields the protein CASSSYTSGTDTQYF.

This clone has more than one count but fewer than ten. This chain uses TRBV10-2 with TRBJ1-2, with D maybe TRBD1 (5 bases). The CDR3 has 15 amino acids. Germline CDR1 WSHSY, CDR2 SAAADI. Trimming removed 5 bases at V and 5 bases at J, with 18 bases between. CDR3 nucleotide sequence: TGCGCCAGCAGTCCCGATAACAAAGGGGCTTATGGCTACACCTTC. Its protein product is CASSPDNKGAYGYTF.

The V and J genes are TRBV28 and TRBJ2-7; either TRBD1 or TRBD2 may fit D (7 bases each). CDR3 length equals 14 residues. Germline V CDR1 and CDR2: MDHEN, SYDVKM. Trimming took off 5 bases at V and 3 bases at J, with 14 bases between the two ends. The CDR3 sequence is CASSPQGGNYEQYF. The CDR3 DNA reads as TGTGCCAGCAGTCCTCAGGGGGGGAACTACGAGCAGTACTTC.

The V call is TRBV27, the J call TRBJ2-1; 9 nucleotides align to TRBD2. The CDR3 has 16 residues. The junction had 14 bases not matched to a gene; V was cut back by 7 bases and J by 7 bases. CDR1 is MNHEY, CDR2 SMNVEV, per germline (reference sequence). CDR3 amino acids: CASTHQVAGVKNEQFF. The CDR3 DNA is TGTGCCAGCACCCATCAAGTAGCGGGAGTAAAAAATGAGCAGTTCTTC.

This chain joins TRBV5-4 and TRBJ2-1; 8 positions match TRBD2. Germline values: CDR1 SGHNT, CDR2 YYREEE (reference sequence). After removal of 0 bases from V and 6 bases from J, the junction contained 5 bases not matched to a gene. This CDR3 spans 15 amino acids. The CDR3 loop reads CASSLGLSGINEQFF. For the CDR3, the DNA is TGTGCCAGCAGCTTGGGTCTTAGCGGGATCAATGAGCAGTTCTTC.

DNA for the CDR3: TGTGCCAGTAGGCCGACAGGGGGCAATGAGCAGTTCTTC. It codes for CASRPTGGNEQFF. The V and J genes are TRBV19 and TRBJ2-1; 9 nucleotides agree with TRBD1. There are 13 residues in the CDR3. The V and J ends lost 6 bases and 6 bases, in that order; junction bases with no gene match: 3. Germline-derived CDR1 and CDR2 are LNHDA and SQIVND (reference sequence).

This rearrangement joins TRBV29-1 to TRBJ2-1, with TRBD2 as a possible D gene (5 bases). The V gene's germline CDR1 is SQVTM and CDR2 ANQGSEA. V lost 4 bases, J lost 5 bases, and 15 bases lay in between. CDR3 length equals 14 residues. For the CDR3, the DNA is TGCAGCGTTGTTTGGGCGGGTGGAAACAATGAGCAGTTCTTC. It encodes CSVVWAGGNNEQFF.

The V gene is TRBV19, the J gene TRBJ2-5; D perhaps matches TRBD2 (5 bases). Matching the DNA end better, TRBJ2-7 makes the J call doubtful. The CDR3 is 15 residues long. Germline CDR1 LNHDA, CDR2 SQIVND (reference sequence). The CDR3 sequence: CASTSKRDGPYEQYF. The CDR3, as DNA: TGTGCCAGTACCTCAAAACGGGATGGGCCCTACGAGCAGTACTTC.

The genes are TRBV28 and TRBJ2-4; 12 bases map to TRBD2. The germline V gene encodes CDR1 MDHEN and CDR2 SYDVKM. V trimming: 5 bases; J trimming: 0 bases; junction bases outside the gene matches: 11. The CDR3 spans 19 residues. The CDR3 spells CASSPLVASGRGAKNIQYF. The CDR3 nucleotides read TGTGCCAGCAGTCCCCTGGTGGCTAGCGGGAGGGGAGCCAAAAACATTCAGTACTTC. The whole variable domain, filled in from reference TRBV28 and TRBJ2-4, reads DVKVTQSSRYLVKRTGEKVFLECVQDMDHENMFWYRQDPGLGLRLIYFSYDVKMKEKGDIPEGYSVSREKKERFSLILESASTNQTSMYLCASSPLVASGRGAKNIQYFGAGTRLSVL.

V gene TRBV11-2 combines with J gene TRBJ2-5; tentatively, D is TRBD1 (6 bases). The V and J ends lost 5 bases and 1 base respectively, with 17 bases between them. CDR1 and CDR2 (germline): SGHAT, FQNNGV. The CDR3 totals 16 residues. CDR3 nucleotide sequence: TGTGCCAGCAGCGTTACAGGGTTACAGTCCCAAGAGACCCAGTACTTC. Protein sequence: CASSVTGLQSQETQYF.

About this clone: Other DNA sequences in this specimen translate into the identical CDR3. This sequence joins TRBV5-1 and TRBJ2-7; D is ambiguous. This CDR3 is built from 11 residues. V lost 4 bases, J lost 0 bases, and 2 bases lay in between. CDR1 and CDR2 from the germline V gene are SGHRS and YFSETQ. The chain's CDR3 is CASSTSYEQYF. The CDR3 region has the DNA TGCGCCAGCAGCACCTCCTACGAGCAGTACTTC.

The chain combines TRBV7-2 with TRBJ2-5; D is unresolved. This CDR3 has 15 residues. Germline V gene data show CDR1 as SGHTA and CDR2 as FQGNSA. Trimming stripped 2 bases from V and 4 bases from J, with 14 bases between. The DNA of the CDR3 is TGTGCCAGCAGCTTATCGTCCCGAAGATTAGAGACCCAGTACTTC. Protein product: CASSLSSRRLETQYF.

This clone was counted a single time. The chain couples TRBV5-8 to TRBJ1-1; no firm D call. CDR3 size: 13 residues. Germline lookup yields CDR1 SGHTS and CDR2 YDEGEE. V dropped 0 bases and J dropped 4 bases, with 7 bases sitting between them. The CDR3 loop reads CASSLVRGTEAFF. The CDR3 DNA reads TGTGCCAGCAGCTTGGTGCGGGGCACTGAAGCTTTCTTT.

Written as DNA, the CDR3 is TGCGCCAGCAGCCCCGGGTCGGGTCGCTCCTACGAGCAGTACTTC. Its translation: CASSPGSGRSYEQYF. The V call is TRBV5-1, the J call TRBJ2-7; D is unresolved. Germline CDR1 and CDR2: SGHRS and YFSETQ. The CDR3 is 15 residues long. Between the trimmed V and J ends, which lost 4 bases and 0 bases, there was a span of 14 bases.

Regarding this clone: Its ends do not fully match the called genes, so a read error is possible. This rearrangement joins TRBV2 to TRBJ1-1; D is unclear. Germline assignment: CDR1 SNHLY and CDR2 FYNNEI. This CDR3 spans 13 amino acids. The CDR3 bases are TGCGCCAGCGCTGCGCGGGAGAACACTGAAGCTTTCTTT. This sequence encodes CASAARENTEAFF.

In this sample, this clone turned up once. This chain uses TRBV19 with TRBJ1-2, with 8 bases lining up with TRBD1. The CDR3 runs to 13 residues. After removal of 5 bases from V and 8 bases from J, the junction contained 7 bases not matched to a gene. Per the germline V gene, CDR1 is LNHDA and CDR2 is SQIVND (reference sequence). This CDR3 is CASSFSAGGGYTF. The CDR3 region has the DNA TGTGCCAGTAGTTTTTCCGCAGGGGGCGGCTACACCTTC.

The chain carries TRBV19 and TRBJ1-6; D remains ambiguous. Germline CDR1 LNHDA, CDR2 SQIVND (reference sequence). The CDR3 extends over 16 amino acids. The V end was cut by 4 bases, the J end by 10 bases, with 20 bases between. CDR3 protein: CASSTWTGGGSSPLHF. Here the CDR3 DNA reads TGTGCCAGTAGTACGTGGACGGGAGGTGGGAGCTCACCCCTCCACTTT.

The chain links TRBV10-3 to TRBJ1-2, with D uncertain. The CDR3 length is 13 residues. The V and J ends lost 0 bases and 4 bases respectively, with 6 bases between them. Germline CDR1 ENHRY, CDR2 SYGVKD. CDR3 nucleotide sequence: TGTGCCATCAGTGAGTCTTACGGCTATGGCTACACCTTC. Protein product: CAISESYGYGYTF.

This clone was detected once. CDR3 in DNA: TGTGCCAGCAGCTTAGTCGGGACTAGGGGCACCGGGGAGCTGTTTTTT. Translating it yields CASSLVGTRGTGELFF. The chain carries TRBV11-3 and TRBJ2-2, with TRBD2 matching over 8 bases. With V trimmed by 1 base and J by 4 bases, 5 bases remained unmatched. Germline V gene data show CDR1 as SGHNT and CDR2 as YENEEA. The CDR3 runs to 16 residues.

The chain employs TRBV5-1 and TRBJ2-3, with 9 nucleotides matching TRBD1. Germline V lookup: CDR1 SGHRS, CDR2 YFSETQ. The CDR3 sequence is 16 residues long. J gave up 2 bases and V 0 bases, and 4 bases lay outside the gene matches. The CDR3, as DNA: TGCGCCAGCAGCTTGGGGACAGGGGAATACACAGATACGCAGTATTTT. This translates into CASSLGTGEYTDTQYF. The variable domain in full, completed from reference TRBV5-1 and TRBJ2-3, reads KAGVTQTPRYLIKTRGQQVTLSCSPISGHRSVSWYQQTPGQGLQFLFEYFSETQRNKGNFPGRFSGRQFSNSRSEMNVSTLELGDSALYLCASSLGTGEYTDTQYFGPGTRLTVL.

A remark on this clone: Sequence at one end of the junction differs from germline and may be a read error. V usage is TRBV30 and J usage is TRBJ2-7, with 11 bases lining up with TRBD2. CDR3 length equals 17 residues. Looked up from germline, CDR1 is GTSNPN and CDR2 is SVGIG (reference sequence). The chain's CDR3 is CAWSFPLPGLAVLATVF. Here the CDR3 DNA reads TGTGCCTGGAGTTTTCCCCTGCCGGGACTAGCGGTTCTCGCAACCGTCTTC.

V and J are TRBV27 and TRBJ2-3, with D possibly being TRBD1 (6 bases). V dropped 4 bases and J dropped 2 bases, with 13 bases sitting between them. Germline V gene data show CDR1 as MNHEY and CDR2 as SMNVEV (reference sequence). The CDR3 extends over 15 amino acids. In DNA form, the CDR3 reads TGTGCCAGCAGTTCCACCAGGGGTCCCACAGATACGCAGTATTTT. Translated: CASSSTRGPTDTQYF.

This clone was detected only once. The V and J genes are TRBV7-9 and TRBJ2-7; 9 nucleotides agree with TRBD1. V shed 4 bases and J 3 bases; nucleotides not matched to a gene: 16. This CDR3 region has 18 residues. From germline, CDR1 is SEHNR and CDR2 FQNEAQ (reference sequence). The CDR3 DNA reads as TGTGCCAGCAGCTCACGCACCGGGACAGGGTTTTTTATCTACGAGCAGTACTTC. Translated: CASSSRTGTGFFIYEQYF.

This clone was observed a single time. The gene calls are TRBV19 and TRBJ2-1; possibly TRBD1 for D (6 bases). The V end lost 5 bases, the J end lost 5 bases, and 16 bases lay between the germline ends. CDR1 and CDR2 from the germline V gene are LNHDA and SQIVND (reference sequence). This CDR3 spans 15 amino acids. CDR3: CASSHRRDTHNEQFF. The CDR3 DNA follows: TGTGCCAGTAGTCATAGAAGGGACACTCACAATGAGCAGTTCTTC.

The CDR3 reads CASSLSLGEQYF. In nucleotides, the CDR3 is TGTGCCAGCAGCCTATCCCTGGGCGAGCAGTACTTC. The chain uses TRBV5-8 and TRBJ2-7; D ambiguous. Germline CDR1 SGHTS, CDR2 YDEGEE. Trimming stripped 4 bases from V and 6 bases from J, with 11 bases between. The CDR3 is 12 amino acids.

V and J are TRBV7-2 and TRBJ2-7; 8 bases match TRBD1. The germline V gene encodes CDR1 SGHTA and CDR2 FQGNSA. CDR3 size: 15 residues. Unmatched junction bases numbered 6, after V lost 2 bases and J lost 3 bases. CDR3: CASSLKAGGNYEQYF. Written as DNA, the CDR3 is TGTGCCAGCAGCTTAAAGGCAGGGGGCAACTACGAGCAGTACTTC. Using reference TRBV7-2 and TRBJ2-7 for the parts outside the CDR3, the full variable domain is GAGVSQSPSNKVTEKGKDVELRCDPISGHTALYWYRQSLGQGLEFLIYFQGNSAPDKSGLPSDRFSAERTGGSVSTLTIQRTQQEDSAVYLCASSLKAGGNYEQYFGPGTRLTVT.

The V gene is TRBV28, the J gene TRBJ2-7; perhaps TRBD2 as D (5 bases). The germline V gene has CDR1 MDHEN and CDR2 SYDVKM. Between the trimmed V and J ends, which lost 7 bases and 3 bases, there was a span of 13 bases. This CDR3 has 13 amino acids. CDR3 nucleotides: TGTGCCAGCAATGAGGAGGCCCTCTACGAGCAGTACTTC. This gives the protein CASNEEALYEQYF.

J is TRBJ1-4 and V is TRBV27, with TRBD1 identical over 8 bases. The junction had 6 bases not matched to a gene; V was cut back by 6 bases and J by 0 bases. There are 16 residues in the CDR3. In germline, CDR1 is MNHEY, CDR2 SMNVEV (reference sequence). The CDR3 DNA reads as TGTGCCAGCAGGGGCAGGGGGCTTGCAACTAATGAAAAACTGTTTTTT. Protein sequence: CASRGRGLATNEKLFF.

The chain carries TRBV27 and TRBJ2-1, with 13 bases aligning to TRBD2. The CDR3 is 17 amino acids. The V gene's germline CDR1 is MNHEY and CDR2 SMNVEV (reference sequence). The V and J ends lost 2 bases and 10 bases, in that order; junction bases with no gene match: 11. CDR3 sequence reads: CASSLPSLAGGLEEQFF. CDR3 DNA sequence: TGTGCCAGCAGTTTACCCTCACTAGCGGGAGGGCTAGAGGAGCAGTTCTTC.

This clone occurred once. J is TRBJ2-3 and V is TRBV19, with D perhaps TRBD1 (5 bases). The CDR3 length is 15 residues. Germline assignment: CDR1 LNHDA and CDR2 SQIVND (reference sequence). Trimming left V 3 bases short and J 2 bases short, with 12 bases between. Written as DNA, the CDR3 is TGTGCCAGTAGTATGGACACTGATTACACAGATACGCAGTATTTT. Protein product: CASSMDTDYTDTQYF.